A single sample is the source of the 30 T cell receptor beta chains below, sequenced in a study of blood T cell repertoires in COVID-19 (dated by TCRdb to 2020 to 2021). The library was built by means of the immunoSEQ multiplex PCR assay. Imported from immuneACCESS, the table was reduced by TCRdb to in-frame sequences with V and J called. These copies leave out some clones; in studies compared against another copy, an unresolved V gene accounts for under half, and the cause of the remainder is not known. In all, the sample holds 50,000 to 60,000 clones, and roughly nine tenths of those were seen once. About 26% of the sample belongs to the ten largest clones. Material for sequencing was peripheral blood. Receptor source: a human donor in a cohort sampled during active COVID-19.

This chain connects TRBV10-2 to TRBJ2-5, with a possible D match to TRBD1 (5 bases). Per the germline V gene, CDR1 is WSHSY and CDR2 is SAAADI. Trimming pared 3 bases from V and 3 bases from J, leaving 11 bases between. CDR3 length equals 14 residues. Here the CDR3 reads CASSEIGREETQYF. The CDR3 DNA reads TGCGCCAGCAGTGAAATTGGCAGGGAAGAGACCCAGTACTTC.

The chain uses TRBV3-1 (or the pseudogene TRBV3-2) and TRBJ2-3; 9 nucleotides line up with TRBD2. The CDR3 covers 16 residues. Germline values: CDR1 LGHDT, CDR2 YNNKEL (reference sequence). V shed 0 bases, J shed 7 bases, and the junction held 8 bases outside the gene matches. The CDR3 region is CASSQESAAGGYTQYF. The CDR3 DNA is TGTGCCAGCAGCCAAGAGTCGGCAGCGGGGGGTTATACGCAGTATTTT.

The V gene is TRBV14, the J gene TRBJ2-1; 11 bases line up with TRBD2. This CDR3 has 15 amino acids. Unmatched junction bases numbered 5, after V lost 8 bases and J lost 2 bases. CDR1 is SGHDN and CDR2 is FVKESK in the germline V gene. CDR3 coding DNA: TGTGCCAGCTTAGCGGGAGGGAGGCCCTACAATGAGCAGTTCTTC. Translated, it gives CASLAGGRPYNEQFF. Using reference TRBV14 and TRBJ2-1 for the parts outside the CDR3, the full variable domain is EAGVTQFPSHSVIEKGQTVTLRCDPISGHDNLYWYRRVMGKEIKFLLHFVKESKQDESGMPNNRFLAERTGGTYSTLKVQPAELEDSGVYFCASLAGGRPYNEQFFGPGTRLTVL.

The chain uses TRBV12-5 and TRBJ2-1; 11 bases align to TRBD2. The CDR3 covers 15 residues. Germline values: CDR1 LGHNT, CDR2 FRNRAP. V lost 7 bases, J lost 8 bases, and 10 bases stayed unmatched. For the CDR3, the DNA is TGTGCTAGTGTTGCTCCGGGACTAGCGGTCCATGAGCAGTTCTTC. Its protein product is CASVAPGLAVHEQFF.

The rearrangement uses TRBV28 and TRBJ1-4, with D uncertain. CDR3 length equals 15 residues. Germline V gene sequence: CDR1 MDHEN, CDR2 SYDVKM. The germline V and J ends were trimmed by 4 bases and 2 bases, with 11 bases remaining between them. The CDR3 DNA reads as TGTGCCAGCAGTTCGGAGGGCTCGACTAATGAAAAACTGTTTTTT. Protein: CASSSEGSTNEKLFF.

The rearrangement uses TRBV7-2 and TRBJ1-1, with D unresolved. CDR3 size: 13 residues. The V and J ends lost 7 bases and 3 bases respectively, with 12 bases between them. Germline assignment: CDR1 SGHTA and CDR2 FQGNSA. The CDR3 loop is CASTTMKYTEAFF. The CDR3 DNA follows: TGTGCCAGCACCACAATGAAGTACACTGAAGCTTTCTTT.

The chain carries TRBV28 and TRBJ1-2; TRBD1 aligns across 8 bases. This CDR3 is built from 16 residues. Germline V CDR1 and CDR2: MDHEN, SYDVKM. The V segment lost 5 bases and the J segment 4 bases; nucleotides outside the gene matches: 12. CDR3 residues: CASSPQGTGTFYGYTF. For the CDR3, the DNA is TGTGCCAGCAGTCCTCAAGGGACAGGAACTTTCTATGGCTACACCTTC.

This chain links TRBV11-3 with TRBJ2-3; D is uncertain. This CDR3 has 14 residues. V lost 2 bases, J lost 5 bases, and 11 bases lay in between. The germline V gene has CDR1 SGHNT and CDR2 YENEEA. The DNA of the CDR3 is TGTGCCAGCAGCTTAAGCTGGAGTCAAGATACGCAGTATTTT. Translation: CASSLSWSQDTQYF.

V gene TRBV4-1 combines with J gene TRBJ2-1, with 12 bases aligning to TRBD2. Per the germline V gene, CDR1 is MGHRA and CDR2 is YSYEKL. With V trimmed by 4 bases and J by 0 bases, 10 bases remained unmatched. The CDR3 consists of 19 residues. CDR3 sequence: CASSPRLAGASSSYNEQFF. As DNA, the CDR3 is TGCGCCAGCAGCCCCCGACTAGCGGGGGCCTCAAGCTCCTACAATGAGCAGTTCTTC.

This rearrangement joins TRBV28 to TRBJ1-4; TRBD1 matches 10 bases. The germline V gene has CDR1 MDHEN and CDR2 SYDVKM. This CDR3 comprises 16 residues. J was trimmed by 0 bases and V by 6 bases; bases with no gene match: 4. Here the CDR3 reads CASSRQGAATNEKLFF. CDR3 DNA: TGTGCCAGCAGCCGACAGGGGGCAGCAACTAATGAAAAACTGTTTTTT.

The gene calls are TRBV30 and TRBJ1-1; a weak D match, TRBD1 (6 bases). Trimming removed 2 bases at V and 5 bases at J, with 9 bases between. The germline CDR1 and CDR2 sequences are GTSNPN and SVGIG (reference sequence). CDR3 length: 12 amino acids. The CDR3 loop reads CAWSRTGTEAFF. The CDR3 coding sequence is TGTGCCTGGAGTCGTACAGGGACTGAAGCTTTCTTT. The complete variable domain, with remaining parts taken from reference TRBV30 and TRBJ1-1, reads SQTIHQWPATLVQPVGSPLSLECTVEGTSNPNLYWYRQAAGRGLQLLFYSVGIGQISSEVPQNLSASRPQDRQFILSSKKLLLSDSGFYLCAWSRTGTEAFFGQGTRLTVV.

The chain's CDR3 is CASSFVQGVSEQFF. In DNA, the CDR3 is TGTGCCAGCAGTTTCGTTCAGGGGGTGAGTGAGCAGTTCTTC. The V call is TRBV28, the J call TRBJ2-1, with 7 bases fitting TRBD1. The V and J ends lost 3 bases and 9 bases, in that order; junction bases with no gene match: 8. There are 14 residues in the CDR3. Per the germline V gene, CDR1 is MDHEN and CDR2 is SYDVKM.

V and J are TRBV19 and TRBJ1-2; D perhaps matches TRBD1 (5 bases). This CDR3 is 11 amino acids long. Germline CDR1 reads LNHDA; CDR2 reads SQIVND (reference sequence). The V and J ends lost 11 bases and 8 bases respectively, with 15 bases between them. The CDR3 coding sequence is TGTGCCTCCAGTGGGGCAGTCGGCTACACCTTC. Translated: CASSGAVGYTF.

This clone was observed once. V is TRBV7-2 and J is TRBJ1-4; 9 bases match TRBD1. The germline V gene encodes CDR1 SGHTA and CDR2 FQGNSA. This CDR3 has 14 residues. With V trimmed by 7 bases and J by 4 bases, 4 bases remained unmatched. Here the CDR3 DNA reads TGTGCCAGCACCCAGGACAGGGGTAATGAAAAACTGTTTTTT. This gives the protein CASTQDRGNEKLFF. Based on the CDR3 plus reference TRBV7-2 and TRBJ1-4, the full variable domain is GAGVSQSPSNKVTEKGKDVELRCDPISGHTALYWYRQSLGQGLEFLIYFQGNSAPDKSGLPSDRFSAERTGGSVSTLTIQRTQQEDSAVYLCASTQDRGNEKLFFGSGTQLSVL.

This clone has just one count. V is TRBV19 and J is TRBJ2-2, with D perhaps TRBD2 (6 bases). The V gene lost 5 bases and the J gene lost 3 bases, with 22 bases spanning the gap. Germline V lookup: CDR1 LNHDA, CDR2 SQIVND (reference sequence). The CDR3 covers 18 residues. The CDR3, as DNA: TGTGCCAGTAGTTCCCTTGCGGGACTCCCGGGGGACACCGGGGAGCTGTTTTTT. It yields the protein CASSSLAGLPGDTGELFF. The full variable domain, its missing parts supplied by reference TRBV19 and TRBJ2-2, is DGGITQSPKYLFRKEGQNVTLSCEQNLNHDAMYWYRQDPGQGLRLIYYSQIVNDFQKGDIAEGYSVSREKKESFPLTVTSAQKNPTAFYLCASSSLAGLPGDTGELFFGEGSRLTVL.

This chain uses TRBV5-4 with TRBJ2-7; perhaps TRBD2 as D (6 bases). This CDR3 contains 15 residues. Germline values: CDR1 SGHNT, CDR2 YYREEE (reference sequence). The ends were cut back, 0 bases at V and 0 bases at J, with 10 bases in the middle. CDR3 in amino acids: CASSLVGGVSYEQYF. The CDR3 bases are TGTGCCAGCAGCTTGGTAGGCGGGGTCTCCTACGAGCAGTACTTC. Filled out from reference TRBV5-4 and TRBJ2-7, the complete variable domain reads ETGVTQSPTHLIKTRGQQVTLRCSSQSGHNTVSWYQQALGQGPQFIFQYYREEENGRGNFPPRFSGLQFPNYSSELNVNALELDDSALYLCASSLVGGVSYEQYFGPGTRLTVT.

This clone is medium-sized by share. This chain joins TRBV15 and TRBJ1-5; D may be TRBD1 (5 bases). The germline V gene encodes CDR1 LNHNV and CDR2 YYDKDF (reference sequence). The CDR3 is 13 residues long. The germline V and J ends were trimmed by 8 bases and 0 bases, with 8 bases remaining between them. The CDR3 loop reads CATARDSNQPQHF. CDR3 in DNA: TGTGCCACCGCCAGGGATAGCAATCAGCCCCAGCATTTT.

CDR3 amino acids: CASSPQGYRTDEQFF. The CDR3 DNA sequence: TGTGCCAGCAGCCCCCAGGGCTATCGAACTGATGAGCAGTTCTTC. The chain has TRBV9 and TRBJ2-1; TRBD1 is a possible D gene (5 bases). The CDR3 runs to 15 residues. Germline CDR1 is SGDLS and CDR2 is YYNGEE. V was cut by 4 bases and J by 8 bases, with 19 bases left in between.

A few counts support this clone. The V gene is TRBV5-4, the J gene TRBJ2-1, with 9 bases identical to TRBD2. The V and J ends lost 0 bases and 10 bases, in that order; junction bases with no gene match: 5. This CDR3 has 14 residues. Germline loops: CDR1 SGHNT, CDR2 YYREEE (reference sequence). This CDR3 is CASSLGLAGREQFF. CDR3 bases: TGTGCCAGCAGCTTGGGGCTAGCGGGGAGGGAGCAGTTCTTC.

V and J are TRBV18 and TRBJ2-1; the match to TRBD2 covers 12 bases. The ends lost 3 bases at V and 0 bases at J; junction bases unmatched: 6. The germline CDR1 and CDR2 sequences are KGHSH and LQKENI. The CDR3 is 18 amino acids. The CDR3 DNA reads as TGTGCCAGCTCACCCCTCGGACTAGCGGGGAGCTCCTACAATGAGCAGTTCTTC. Encoded protein: CASSPLGLAGSSYNEQFF.

The chain has TRBV6-1 and TRBJ2-1; 8 bases match TRBD1. The CDR3 has 15 residues. Trimming took 1 base from V and 3 from J; bases not matched to a gene: 2. The germline V gene encodes CDR1 MNHNS and CDR2 SASEGT. The DNA for the CDR3 is TGTGCCAGCAGTGAAGACAGGGGGTTCTACAATGAGCAGTTCTTC. Amino acid sequence: CASSEDRGFYNEQFF.

The table lists this clone with a count of one. The chain combines TRBV24-1 with TRBJ2-2, with D perhaps TRBD2 (6 bases). V dropped 3 bases and J dropped 4 bases, with 20 bases sitting between them. Germline CDR1 reads KGHDR; CDR2 reads SFDVKD. There are 18 residues in the CDR3. CDR3 coding DNA: TGTGCCACCAGTGATACGGCTAGGCGGGGTCTTGCCACCGGGGAGCTGTTTTTT. Its protein product is CATSDTARRGLATGELFF.

This chain links TRBV10-2 with TRBJ2-1, with 12 positions matching TRBD2. Germline trimming cut 4 bases from V and 5 bases from J; bases unmatched to any gene: 6. CDR3 length: 16 residues. Germline V CDR1 and CDR2: WSHSY, SAAADI. The CDR3 here is CASSVTSGGPHNEQFF. The CDR3 DNA reads as TGCGCCAGCAGTGTTACTAGCGGGGGGCCCCACAATGAGCAGTTCTTC.

This chain connects TRBV2 to TRBJ1-1, with D perhaps TRBD1 (5 bases). With 6 bases removed from V and 3 bases from J, the gap between germline ends came to 14 bases. The CDR3 contains 14 residues. The germline V gene has CDR1 SNHLY and CDR2 FYNNEI. The CDR3 reads CASRPGGGDTEAFF. DNA of the CDR3: TGTGCCAGCAGACCCGGGGGAGGGGACACTGAAGCTTTCTTT.

The V call is TRBV5-1, the J call TRBJ2-5, with 9 bases matching TRBD1. Germline V gene data show CDR1 as SGHRS and CDR2 as YFSETQ. The J segment lost 1 base and the V segment lost 4 bases, leaving 2 bases of the junction unmatched. The length of the CDR3 is 14 residues. This CDR3 reads CASSVTGGQETQYF. The CDR3 coding sequence is TGCGCCAGCAGCGTGACAGGGGGCCAAGAGACCCAGTACTTC.

The chain combines TRBV15 with TRBJ2-1; maybe TRBD2 (5 bases). Trimming pared 0 bases from V and 8 bases from J, leaving 17 bases between. Germline V CDR1 and CDR2: LNHNV, YYDKDF (reference sequence). CDR3 length: 16 amino acids. The CDR3 is CATSRDRQGSAYEQFF. CDR3 DNA: TGTGCCACCAGCAGAGATCGGCAAGGGAGCGCGTATGAGCAGTTCTTC.

In this sample, this clone turned up once. The chain uses TRBV5-1 and TRBJ2-1; no clear D gene. CDR3 length: 15 residues. V lost 0 bases to trimming and J lost 4 bases, with 11 bases between them. Per germline, CDR1 SGHRS and CDR2 YFSETQ. CDR3 residues: CASSLAESVYNEQFF. Written as DNA, the CDR3 is TGCGCCAGCAGCTTGGCCGAGTCCGTATACAATGAGCAGTTCTTC.

The chain joins TRBV11-3 to TRBJ2-3; 13 bases line up with TRBD2. Germline lookup yields CDR1 SGHNT and CDR2 YENEEA. V lost 5 bases to trimming and J lost 4 bases; unmatched junction nucleotides: 12. CDR3 length: 18 amino acids. This CDR3 is CASSKSPTSGGVADTQYF. Written as DNA, the CDR3 is TGTGCCAGCAGCAAATCCCCCACTAGCGGGGGGGTCGCAGATACGCAGTATTTT. Based on the CDR3 plus reference TRBV11-3 and TRBJ2-3, the full variable domain is EAGVVQSPRYKIIEKKQPVAFWCNPISGHNTLYWYLQNLGQGPELLIRYENEEAVDDSQLPKDRFSAERLKGVDSTLKIQPAELGDSAVYLCASSKSPTSGGVADTQYFGPGTRLTVL.

This chain links TRBV19 with TRBJ2-3; D is perhaps TRBD2 (6 bases). The CDR3 is made up of 15 amino acids. Germline lookup yields CDR1 LNHDA and CDR2 SQIVND (reference sequence). V lost 5 bases to trimming and J lost 2 bases, with 14 bases between them. In DNA form, the CDR3 reads TGTGCCAGTAGTCCCAGCGGGCCTAACACAGATACGCAGTATTTT. Amino acids: CASSPSGPNTDTQYF.

This clone was counted once. V gene TRBV11-3 combines with J gene TRBJ2-3; 10 bases align to TRBD2. Losses at the gene ends were 5 bases for V and 4 bases for J; bases not matched to a gene: 9. The CDR3 extends over 16 amino acids. Germline assignment: CDR1 SGHNT and CDR2 YENEEA. CDR3 amino acids: CASSETSGMRSDTQYF. The CDR3 bases are TGTGCCAGCAGCGAAACTAGCGGGATGAGATCAGATACGCAGTATTTT.